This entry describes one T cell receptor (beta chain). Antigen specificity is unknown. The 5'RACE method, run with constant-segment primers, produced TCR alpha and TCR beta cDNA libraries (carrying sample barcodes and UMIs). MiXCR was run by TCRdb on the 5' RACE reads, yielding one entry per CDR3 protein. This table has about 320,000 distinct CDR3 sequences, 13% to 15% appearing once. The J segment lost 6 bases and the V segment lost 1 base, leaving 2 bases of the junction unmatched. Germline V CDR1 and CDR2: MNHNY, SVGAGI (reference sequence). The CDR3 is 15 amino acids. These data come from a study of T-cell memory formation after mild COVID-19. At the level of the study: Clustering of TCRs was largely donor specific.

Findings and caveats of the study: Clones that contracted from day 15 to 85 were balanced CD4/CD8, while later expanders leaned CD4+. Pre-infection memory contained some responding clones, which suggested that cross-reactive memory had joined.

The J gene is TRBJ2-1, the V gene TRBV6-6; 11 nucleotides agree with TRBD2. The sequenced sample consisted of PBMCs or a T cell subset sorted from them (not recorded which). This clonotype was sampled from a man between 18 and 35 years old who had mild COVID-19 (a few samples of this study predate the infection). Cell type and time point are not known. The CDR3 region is CASSYFSGGANEQFF. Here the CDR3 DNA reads TGTGCCAGCAGTTACTTTAGCGGGGGGGCCAATGAGCAGTTCTTC.